This T cell receptor beta chain was identified in a study of response to subunit inactivated influenza vaccine. TCRdb itself ran the RT-PCR reads through MiXCR, one entry per CDR3 protein. The sample has 500,000 to 550,000 distinct CDR3 sequences, approximately 7.7% seen once; the top ten hold 10% to 15%. V lost 5 bases to trimming and J lost 2 bases; unmatched junction nucleotides: 9. Germline CDR1 SGHTA, CDR2 FQGNSA. The CDR3 has 15 residues. This clonotype was counted at least ten times. Its antigen is as yet unknown. General study findings and limits: The authors suggested that few new T cells are recruited per seasonal influenza vaccination.

The sample consisted of PBMCs from blood, taken around 25 months after vaccination. The TCR comes from a man between 50 and 75 years old who received an inactivated influenza vaccine. The V gene is TRBV7-2, the J gene TRBJ2-7; 7 nucleotides agree with TRBD1. The CDR3 is CASSVRGQETYEQYF. The CDR3 DNA follows: TGTGCCAGCAGCGTACGAGGACAGGAGACCTACGAGCAGTACTTC.